The sequence of this TCR beta chain was determined in a study of shared clonotypes between healthy human individuals. V was clipped by 5 bases and J by 1 base; unmatched bases: 8. The CDR3 has 16 amino acids. Germline CDR1 PRHDT, CDR2 FYEKMQ (reference sequence). Repertoires were generated with immunoSEQ multiplex PCR, while TCRdb's copy carries only in-frame clones and drops some. The sample includes 2 million or so clones, about 95% of them seen just once. Naive CD8 cells lacked CD45RO, underwent positive selection for CCR7 and left out terminally differentiated effector memory CD45RA+ cells. V usage is TRBV13 and J usage is TRBJ2-7, with TRBD1 matching over 10 bases. Sequences were obtained from naive CD8+ T cells sorted from blood. This TCR was sampled from a man between 18 and 29 years old in good health. In nucleotides, the CDR3 is TGTGCCAGCAGCCTTGGTGGGACAGGGGTGTCCTACGAGCAGTACTTC. Translated: CASSLGGTGVSYEQYF. Using reference TRBV13 and TRBJ2-7 for the parts outside the CDR3, the full variable domain is AAGVIQSPRHLIKEKRETATLKCYPIPRHDTVYWYQQGPGQDPQFLISFYEKMQSDKGSIPDRFSAQQFSDYHSELNMSSLELGDSALYFCASSLGGTGVSYEQYFGPGTRLTVT.